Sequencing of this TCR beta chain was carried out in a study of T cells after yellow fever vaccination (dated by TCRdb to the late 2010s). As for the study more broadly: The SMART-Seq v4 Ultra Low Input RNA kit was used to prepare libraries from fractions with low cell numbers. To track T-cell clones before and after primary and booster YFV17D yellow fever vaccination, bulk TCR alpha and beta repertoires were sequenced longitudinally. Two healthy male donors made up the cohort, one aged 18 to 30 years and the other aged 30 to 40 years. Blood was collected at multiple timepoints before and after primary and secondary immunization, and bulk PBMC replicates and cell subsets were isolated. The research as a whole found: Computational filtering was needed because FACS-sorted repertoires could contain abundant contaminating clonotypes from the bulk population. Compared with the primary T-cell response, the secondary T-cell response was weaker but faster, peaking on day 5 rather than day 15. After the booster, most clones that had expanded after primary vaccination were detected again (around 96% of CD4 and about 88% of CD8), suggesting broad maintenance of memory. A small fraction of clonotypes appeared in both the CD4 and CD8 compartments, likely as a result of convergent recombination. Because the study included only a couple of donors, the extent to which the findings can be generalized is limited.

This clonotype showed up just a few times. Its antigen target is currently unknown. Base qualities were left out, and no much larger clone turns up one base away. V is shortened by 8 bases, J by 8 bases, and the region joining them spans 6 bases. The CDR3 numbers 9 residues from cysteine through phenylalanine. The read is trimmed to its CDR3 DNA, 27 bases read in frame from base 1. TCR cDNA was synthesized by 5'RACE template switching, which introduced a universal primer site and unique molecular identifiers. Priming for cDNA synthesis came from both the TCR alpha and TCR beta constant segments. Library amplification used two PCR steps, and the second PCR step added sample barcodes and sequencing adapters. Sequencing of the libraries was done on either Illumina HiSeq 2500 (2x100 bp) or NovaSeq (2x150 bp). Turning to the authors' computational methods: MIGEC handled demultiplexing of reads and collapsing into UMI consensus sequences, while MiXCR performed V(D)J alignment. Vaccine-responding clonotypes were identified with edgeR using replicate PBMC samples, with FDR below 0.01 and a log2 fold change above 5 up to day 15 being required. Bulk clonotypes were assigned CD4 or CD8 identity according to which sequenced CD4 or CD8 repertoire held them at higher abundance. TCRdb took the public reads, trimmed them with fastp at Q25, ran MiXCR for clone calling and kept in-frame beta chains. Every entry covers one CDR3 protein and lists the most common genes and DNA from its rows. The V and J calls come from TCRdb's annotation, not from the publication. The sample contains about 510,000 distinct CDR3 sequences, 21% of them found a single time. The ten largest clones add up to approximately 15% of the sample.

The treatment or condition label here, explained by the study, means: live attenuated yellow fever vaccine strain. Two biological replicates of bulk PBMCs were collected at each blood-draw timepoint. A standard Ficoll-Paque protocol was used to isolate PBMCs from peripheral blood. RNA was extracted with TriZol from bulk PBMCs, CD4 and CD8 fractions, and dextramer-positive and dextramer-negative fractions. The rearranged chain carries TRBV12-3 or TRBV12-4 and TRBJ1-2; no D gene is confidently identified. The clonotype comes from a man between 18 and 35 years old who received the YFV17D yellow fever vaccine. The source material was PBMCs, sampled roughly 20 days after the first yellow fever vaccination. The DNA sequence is TGTGCCAGCGGAGGGGGCTACACCTTC. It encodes CASGGGYTF.